A single sample gave rise to the 21 T cell receptor beta chains below, sequenced in a study of cytomegalovirus exposure and HLA in healthy donors. Produced via immunoSEQ multiplex PCR; TCRdb's table is partial and in-frame only. The table shows 200,000 to 250,000 clones, with about 93% occurring only once. The sequencing input was PBMCs. These receptors came from a woman under 30 in good health and CMV-seronegative.

The chain combines TRBV10-1 with TRBJ1-1, with D uncertain. Per the germline V gene, CDR1 is WNHNN and CDR2 is SYGVQD (reference sequence). The CDR3 has 14 residues. Between the trimmed V and J ends, which lost 8 bases and 2 bases, there was a span of 15 bases. The CDR3 coding sequence is TGCGCCAGCTCTGTATCGGGGTTCAACACTGAAGCTTTCTTT. It encodes CASSVSGFNTEAFF.

The chain combines TRBV5-1 with TRBJ2-2; D possibly corresponds to TRBD1 (6 bases). This CDR3 spans 14 amino acids. V shed 3 bases and J shed 8 bases, with 14 bases lying between them. Germline lookup yields CDR1 SGHRS and CDR2 YFSETQ. The CDR3 region is CASSSVQGLGELFF. As DNA, the CDR3 is TGCGCCAGCAGCTCGGTACAGGGTTTAGGGGAGCTGTTTTTT.

This chain joins TRBV6-1 and TRBJ1-2; D is unresolved. The CDR3 totals 15 residues. From germline, CDR1 is MNHNS and CDR2 SASEGT. V lost 4 bases and J 0 bases, leaving 12 bases between the germline ends. For the CDR3, the DNA is TGTGCCAGCAGTGTAATTGTTCGTGCTAACTATGGCTACACCTTC. This sequence encodes CASSVIVRANYGYTF.

The chain combines TRBV6-5 with TRBJ1-2; D uncertain. Germline V gene lookup returns CDR1 MNHEY and CDR2 SVGAGI. This CDR3 has 13 amino acids. Trimming cost V 5 bases and J 6 bases, with 13 bases left between them. The CDR3 sequence is CASSPRIHDGYTF. CDR3 nucleotides: TGTGCCAGCAGTCCCCGAATACATGATGGCTACACCTTC.

This clone has only one observation. V is TRBV7-9 and J is TRBJ2-7; D unresolved. This CDR3 spans 14 amino acids. The V and J ends lost 1 base and 2 bases respectively, with 9 bases between them. Germline V CDR1 and CDR2: SEHNR, FQNEAQ (reference sequence). The chain's CDR3 is CASSLDSATYEQYF. CDR3 coding DNA: TGTGCCAGCAGCTTAGATTCCGCTACCTACGAGCAGTACTTC.

The CDR3 sequence: CASSPPTGTPYEQYF. In DNA form, the CDR3 reads TGTGCCAGCAGCCCGCCGACAGGGACCCCCTACGAGCAGTACTTC. The chain links TRBV7-9 to TRBJ2-7, with 7 bases matching TRBD1. Trimming at V came to 5 bases and at J to 2 bases, leaving 9 bases not matched to a gene. The V gene's germline CDR1 is SEHNR and CDR2 FQNEAQ (reference sequence). The CDR3 totals 15 residues.

The chain uses TRBV5-1 and TRBJ2-1, with 8 bases matching TRBD2. J lost 7 bases, V lost 7 bases, and 13 bases had no gene match. CDR1 is SGHRS and CDR2 is YFSETQ in the germline V gene. The CDR3 has 15 amino acids. The CDR3 DNA follows: TGCGCCAGCCGACAGCGGGAGCTCTTATTTAATGAGCAGTTCTTC. This gives the protein CASRQRELLFNEQFF. The full variable domain, rest sourced from reference TRBV5-1 and TRBJ2-1, is KAGVTQTPRYLIKTRGQQVTLSCSPISGHRSVSWYQQTPGQGLQFLFEYFSETQRNKGNFPGRFSGRQFSNSRSEMNVSTLELGDSALYLCASRQRELLFNEQFFGPGTRLTVL.

The gene calls are TRBV27 and TRBJ2-5; D is possibly TRBD2 (7 bases). CDR3 length equals 14 residues. The germline V gene has CDR1 MNHEY and CDR2 SMNVEV (reference sequence). V gave up 7 bases and J gave up 5 bases, with 17 bases separating them. CDR3 protein: CASNPLGGRETQYF. Written as DNA, the CDR3 is TGTGCCAGCAACCCGCTGGGGGGGCGGGAGACCCAGTACTTC.

This sequence joins TRBV9 and TRBJ2-5; TRBD2 might be the D (5 bases). Per the germline V gene, CDR1 is SGDLS and CDR2 is YYNGEE. The CDR3 contains 14 residues. Trimming pared 5 bases from V and 4 bases from J, leaving 15 bases between. Here the CDR3 reads CASRCGGFRETQYF. In DNA, the CDR3 is TGTGCCAGCAGGTGTGGCGGGTTCAGAGAGACCCAGTACTTC.

J is TRBJ2-7 and V is TRBV6-5, with D unresolved. Germline V gene data show CDR1 as MNHEY and CDR2 as SVGAGI. The CDR3 sequence is 13 residues long. V lost 2 bases and J lost 12, with 17 bases in between. The CDR3 spells CASSYAPQATLYF. DNA for the CDR3: TGTGCCAGCAGTTACGCTCCCCAGGCCACTCTGTACTTC.

CDR3 sequence (DNA): TGTGCCAGCAGCTTAGGTCCCGCGTCAGATACGCAGTATTTT. Translated, it gives CASSLGPASDTQYF. The chain has TRBV11-3 and TRBJ2-3; D gene unclear. V shed 1 base and J shed 4 bases, with 9 bases lying between them. The V gene's germline CDR1 is SGHNT and CDR2 YENEEA. The CDR3 has 14 amino acids.

The rearrangement links TRBV18 to TRBJ2-1, with 10 nucleotides matching TRBD1. After removal of 2 bases from V and 7 bases from J, the junction contained 11 bases not matched to a gene. The CDR3 has 17 residues. CDR1 and CDR2 from the germline V gene are KGHSH and LQKENI. CDR3 sequence reads: CASSPTIGTGDGNEQFF. CDR3 sequence (DNA): TGTGCCAGCTCACCAACTATCGGGACAGGGGACGGAAATGAGCAGTTCTTC. The full variable domain, with the rest looked up from reference TRBV18 and TRBJ2-1, is NAGVMQNPRHLVRRRGQEARLRCSPMKGHSHVYWYRQLPEEGLKFMVYLQKENIIDESGMPKERFSAEFPKEGPSILRIQQVVRGDSAAYFCASSPTIGTGDGNEQFFGPGTRLTVL.

This clone showed up just once. The chain carries TRBV7-6 and TRBJ1-2; 7 nucleotides agree with TRBD1. Per the germline V gene, CDR1 is SGHVS and CDR2 is FNYEAQ. This CDR3 is built from 15 residues. Trimming removed 1 base from V and 2 bases from J; junction bases left unmatched: 4. CDR3 amino acids: CASSLGPGGNYGYTF. Written as DNA, the CDR3 is TGTGCCAGCAGCTTAGGGCCAGGGGGGAACTATGGCTACACCTTC.

The J gene is TRBJ1-2, the V gene TRBV5-5; TRBD1 matches at 7 bases. CDR3 length equals 13 residues. V shed 1 base and J 3 bases; nucleotides not matched to a gene: 0. Germline-derived CDR1 and CDR2 are SGHKS and YYEKEE (reference sequence). The CDR3 DNA reads TGTGCCAGCAGCTTGACAGGGGACTATGGCTACACCTTC. Amino acids: CASSLTGDYGYTF.

In its sample, this clone was seen once. The gene calls are TRBV2 and TRBJ2-7, with TRBD1 matching over 9 bases. Germline loops: CDR1 SNHLY, CDR2 FYNNEI. The V gene end was trimmed by 6 bases and the J gene end by 5 bases; junction bases not matched to a gene: 8. The CDR3 consists of 14 residues. CDR3 region: CASSKKTGGNEQYF. In nucleotides, the CDR3 is TGTGCCAGCAGCAAAAAGACAGGGGGGAACGAGCAGTACTTC.

The chain carries TRBV10-1 and TRBJ2-3; 7 bases agree with TRBD2. Germline CDR1 is WNHNN and CDR2 is SYGVQD (reference sequence). The J segment lost 5 bases and the V segment lost 6 bases, leaving 14 bases of the junction unmatched. This CDR3 is built from 16 residues. The CDR3 is CASRAIAGDGVDTQYF. In DNA form, the CDR3 reads TGCGCCAGCAGAGCCATAGCGGGTGACGGGGTAGATACGCAGTATTTT.

This chain connects TRBV28 to TRBJ1-6; D unresolved. The CDR3 totals 14 residues. V lost 7 bases, J lost 4 bases, and 11 bases lay in between. Germline V gene lookup returns CDR1 MDHEN and CDR2 SYDVKM. CDR3 loop: CASMSESYNSPLHF. CDR3 bases: TGTGCCAGCATGTCAGAAAGTTATAATTCACCCCTCCACTTT.

Notes on this clone: At the DNA level, this CDR3 is encoded by other sequences in the same sample as well. V is TRBV2 and J is TRBJ2-2; the D gene is possibly TRBD1 (6 bases). Germline CDR1 and CDR2: SNHLY and FYNNEI. This CDR3 comprises 14 residues. The ends were cut back, 6 bases at V and 7 bases at J, with 15 bases in the middle. The CDR3 loop is CASRGTRADGELFF. DNA for the CDR3: TGTGCCAGCAGGGGGACAAGGGCTGACGGGGAGCTGTTTTTT.

V gene TRBV5-8 combines with J gene TRBJ1-5, with 9 bases aligning to TRBD1. The CDR3 extends over 16 amino acids. J lost 5 bases, V lost 4 bases, and 10 bases had no gene match. Germline V lookup: CDR1 SGHTS, CDR2 YDEGEE. DNA for the CDR3: TGTGCCAGCAGCATAGGGACAGGGCCGAGTCATCAGCCCCAGCATTTT. This codes for CASSIGTGPSHQPQHF.

The V gene is TRBV19, the J gene TRBJ2-2; D might be TRBD2 (6 bases). Per germline, CDR1 LNHDA and CDR2 SQIVND (reference sequence). The V end lost 9 bases, the J end lost 9 bases, and 20 bases lay between the germline ends. The CDR3 is made up of 14 amino acids. For the CDR3, the DNA is TGTGCCAGCCGGGACTCCGGCATTATTCGGGAGCTGTTTTTT. Protein product: CASRDSGIIRELFF. Full variable domain (outside the CDR3, taken from reference TRBV19 and TRBJ2-2): DGGITQSPKYLFRKEGQNVTLSCEQNLNHDAMYWYRQDPGQGLRLIYYSQIVNDFQKGDIAEGYSVSREKKESFPLTVTSAQKNPTAFYLCASRDSGIIRELFFGEGSRLTVL.

The genes are TRBV5-1 and TRBJ2-7, with D possibly being TRBD2 (6 bases). Trimming stripped 0 bases from V and 4 bases from J, with 14 bases between. From germline, CDR1 is SGHRS and CDR2 YFSETQ. The CDR3 spans 15 residues. CDR3: CASSLEGLAKYEQYF. Written as DNA, the CDR3 is TGCGCCAGCAGCTTGGAAGGGCTAGCGAAGTACGAGCAGTACTTC.